These 13 T cell receptor beta chains were all obtained from the same sample, sequenced in a study of blood T cell repertoires in COVID-19. Clones were sequenced by immunoSEQ multiplex PCR, and TCRdb holds only the in-frame ones, with some missing. The repertoire holds about 260,000 clones, 80% to 90% seen once, with under 3% in the top ten. The sequenced sample consisted of PBMCs or T cells enriched from blood (not recorded which). The receptors derive from a woman aged 18-29 years who had recovered from COVID-19.

This clone was recorded a few times. The chain is built from TRBV29-1 and TRBJ1-3; D gene uncertain. V was trimmed by 7 bases and J by 2 bases, leaving 15 bases between them. This CDR3 has 14 amino acids. Germline V gene lookup returns CDR1 SQVTM and CDR2 ANQGSEA. CDR3 in amino acids: CSAGSFPAGNTIYF. In DNA, the CDR3 is TGCAGCGCCGGGTCATTCCCGGCTGGAAACACCATATATTTT.

This chain joins TRBV4-2 and TRBJ1-3; maybe TRBD1 (5 bases). Germline-derived CDR1 and CDR2 are LGHNA and YNFKEQ. This CDR3 spans 16 amino acids. V was pared by 1 base and J by 0 bases, with 10 bases between. CDR3 amino acids: CASSQGEGVSGNTIYF. As DNA, the CDR3 is TGTGCCAGCAGCCAAGGGGAAGGGGTCTCTGGAAACACCATATATTTT.

This rearrangement joins TRBV9 to TRBJ2-3, with 12 bases that match TRBD2. Germline trimming cut 4 bases from V and 2 bases from J; bases unmatched to any gene: 5. The CDR3 is 16 amino acids. Per the germline V gene, CDR1 is SGDLS and CDR2 is YYNGEE. This CDR3 reads CASSPTSGGLTDTQYF. Written as DNA, the CDR3 is TGTGCCAGCAGCCCTACTAGCGGGGGGCTCACAGATACGCAGTATTTT.

The rearrangement links TRBV5-4 to TRBJ1-1, with D possibly matching TRBD1 (6 bases). V lost 3 bases and J lost 0, with 15 bases in between. Germline CDR1 SGHNT, CDR2 YYREEE (reference sequence). This CDR3 region has 16 residues. Written as DNA, the CDR3 is TGTGCCAGCAGCTCCCCCCGGGGGGGCCTGAACACTGAAGCTTTCTTT. This translates into CASSSPRGGLNTEAFF.

This rearrangement joins TRBV30 to TRBJ2-2, with D maybe TRBD2 (6 bases). The CDR3 loop spans 14 amino acids. With 7 bases removed from V and 3 bases from J, the gap between germline ends came to 15 bases. Per the germline V gene, CDR1 is GTSNPN and CDR2 is SVGIG (reference sequence). The CDR3 region has the DNA TGTGCCTCCGGATCTGGAGGGGACACCGGGGAGCTGTTTTTT. Protein sequence: CASGSGGDTGELFF.

The gene calls are TRBV5-1 and TRBJ2-5, with 9 bases matching TRBD2. This CDR3 comprises 14 residues. CDR1 and CDR2 (germline): SGHRS, YFSETQ. The trim removed 4 bases at V and 2 bases at J, leaving 3 bases unmatched. Here the CDR3 reads CASSLGLAQETQYF. CDR3 DNA: TGCGCCAGCAGCCTAGGACTAGCGCAAGAGACCCAGTACTTC.

The chain is built from TRBV6-2 or TRBV6-3 and TRBJ1-2; TRBD1 aligns across 7 bases. The CDR3 totals 13 residues. V gave up 7 bases and J gave up 8 bases; unmatched junction bases: 10. Germline V gene data show CDR1 as MNHEY and CDR2 as SVGEGT. CDR3 region: CASNPGQMSGYTF. CDR3 nucleotide sequence: TGTGCCAGCAACCCGGGACAGATGAGCGGCTACACCTTC.

The V and J genes are TRBV19 and TRBJ1-1, with 11 bases that match TRBD1. Germline V gene lookup returns CDR1 LNHDA and CDR2 SQIVND (reference sequence). This CDR3 spans 14 amino acids. V lost 4 bases to trimming and J lost 8 bases; unmatched junction nucleotides: 6. CDR3 in amino acids: CASSSWTGGGEAFF. CDR3 DNA: TGTGCCAGTAGTAGTTGGACAGGGGGCGGAGAAGCTTTCTTT.

This chain connects TRBV3-1 (or the pseudogene TRBV3-2) to TRBJ2-1, with 7 bases matching TRBD2. The CDR3 is 15 residues long. V was pared by 3 bases and J by 7 bases, with 9 bases of the junction left unmatched. Per the germline V gene, CDR1 is LGHDT and CDR2 is YNNKEL (reference sequence). This CDR3 reads CASSQLGAGLNEQFF. As DNA, the CDR3 is TGTGCCAGCAGCCAGCTGGGAGCGGGACTAAATGAGCAGTTCTTC.

The rearrangement joins TRBV5-1 to TRBJ1-4, with no clear D. This CDR3 region has 14 residues. In germline, CDR1 is SGHRS, CDR2 YFSETQ. Trimming took off 4 bases at V and 13 bases at J, with 20 bases between the two ends. The CDR3 coding sequence is TGCGCCAGCAGCGCAACAATGGGAGAAAACGGACTGTTTTTT. It yields the protein CASSATMGENGLFF.

The CDR3 region is CASSHRGVTNEKLFF. The CDR3, as DNA: TGTGCCAGCAGTCACAGGGGGGTCACTAATGAAAAACTGTTTTTT. The genes are TRBV28 and TRBJ1-4; 8 nucleotides line up with TRBD1. V dropped 5 bases and J dropped 2; count of bases not matched to a gene: 4. The length of the CDR3 is 15 residues. Germline CDR1 reads MDHEN; CDR2 reads SYDVKM.

This chain joins TRBV19 and TRBJ2-1, with 8 bases matching TRBD2. CDR3 size: 13 residues. Germline trimming cut 10 bases from V and 4 bases from J; bases unmatched to any gene: 6. The germline CDR1 and CDR2 sequences are LNHDA and SQIVND (reference sequence). As DNA, the CDR3 is TGTGCCACCAACTCGGGGGGGTACAATGAGCAGTTCTTC. This codes for CATNSGGYNEQFF.

This clone was detected once. V gene TRBV18 combines with J gene TRBJ1-1; D not certain. V was trimmed by 6 bases and J by 0 bases, leaving 20 bases between them. CDR1 KGHSH and CDR2 LQKENI come from the germline V gene. The CDR3 extends over 17 amino acids. CDR3 sequence (DNA): TGTGCCAGCTCCGCGAGGGCAGCAAATAATATGAACACTGAAGCTTTCTTT. It translates to CASSARAANNMNTEAFF.